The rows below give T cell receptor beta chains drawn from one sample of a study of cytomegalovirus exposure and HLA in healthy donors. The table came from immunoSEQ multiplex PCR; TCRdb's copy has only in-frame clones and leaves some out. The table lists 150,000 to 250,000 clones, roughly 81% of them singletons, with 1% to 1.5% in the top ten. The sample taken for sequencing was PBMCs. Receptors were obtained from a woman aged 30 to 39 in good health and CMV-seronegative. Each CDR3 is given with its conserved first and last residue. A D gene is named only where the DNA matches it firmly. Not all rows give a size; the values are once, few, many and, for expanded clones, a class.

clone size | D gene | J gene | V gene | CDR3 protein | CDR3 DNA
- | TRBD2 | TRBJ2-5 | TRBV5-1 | CASSLAALAGARQETQYF | TGCGCCAGCAGCTTGGCCGCACTAGCGGGGGCCCGCCAAGAGACCCAGTACTTC
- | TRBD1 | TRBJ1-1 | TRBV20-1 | CSASPTGNAFF | TGCAGTGCTAGCCCGACAGGGAATGCTTTCTTT
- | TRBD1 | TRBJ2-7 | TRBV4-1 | CASSHRDRDYEQYF | TGCGCCAGCAGCCACCGGGACAGAGACTACGAGCAGTACTTC
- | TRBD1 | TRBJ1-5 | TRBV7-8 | CASSPRRQGGQPQHF | TGTGCCAGCAGCCCCAGAAGACAGGGGGGCCAGCCCCAGCATTTT
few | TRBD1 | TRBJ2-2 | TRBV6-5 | CATNRQGRNTGELFF | TGTGCCACCAACCGACAGGGGCGCAACACCGGGGAGCTGTTTTTT
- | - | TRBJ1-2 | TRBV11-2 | CASSPLAPPYGYTF | TGTGCCAGCAGCCCCCTAGCCCCCCCGTATGGCTACACCTTC
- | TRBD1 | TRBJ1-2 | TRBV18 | CASSPGQSNYGYTF | TGTGCCAGCTCACCGGGACAGTCTAACTATGGCTACACCTTC
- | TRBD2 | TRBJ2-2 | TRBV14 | CASSPRTSGMGTGELFF | TGTGCCAGCAGCCCTCGGACTAGCGGGATGGGCACCGGGGAGCTGTTTTTT
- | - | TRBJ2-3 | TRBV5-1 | CASSLLDTQYF | TGCGCCAGCAGCTTACTAGATACGCAGTATTTT
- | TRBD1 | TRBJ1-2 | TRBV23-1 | CASSQSTGRHGYTF | TGCGCCAGCAGTCAATCGACAGGGAGGCATGGCTACACCTTC
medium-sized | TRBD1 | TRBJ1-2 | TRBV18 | CASSQDRAVGYTF | TGTGCCAGCTCTCAGGACAGGGCTGTTGGCTACACCTTC
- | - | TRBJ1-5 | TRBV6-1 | CASSDPREGNQPQHF | TGTGCCAGCAGTGATCCCAGGGAGGGCAATCAGCCCCAGCATTTT
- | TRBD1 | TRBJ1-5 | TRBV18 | CASSSKRGQGHQPQHF | TGTGCCAGCTCATCAAAACGAGGACAGGGGCATCAGCCCCAGCATTTT
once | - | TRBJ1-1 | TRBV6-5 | CASGRARNTEAFF | TGTGCCAGCGGGAGGGCGAGGAACACTGAAGCTTTCTTT
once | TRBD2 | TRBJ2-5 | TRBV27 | CASSPDGTSGRSETQYF | TGTGCCAGCAGTCCCGACGGGACTAGCGGGAGATCGGAGACCCAGTACTTC
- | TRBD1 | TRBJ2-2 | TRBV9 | CASRGQLTGELFF | TGTGCCAGCAGGGGACAGCTCACCGGGGAGCTGTTTTTT
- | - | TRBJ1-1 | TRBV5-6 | CASSPGTQVSGTEAFF | TGTGCCAGCAGCCCGGGGACACAGGTAAGCGGCACTGAAGCTTTCTTT
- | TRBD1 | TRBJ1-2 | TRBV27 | CASSNRDRVIDGYTF | TGTGCCAGCAGTAACCGGGACAGGGTGATTGATGGCTACACCTTC
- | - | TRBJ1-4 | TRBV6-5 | CASSYGGADDEKLFF | TGTGCCAGCAGTTACGGGGGGGCGGATGATGAAAAACTGTTTTTT
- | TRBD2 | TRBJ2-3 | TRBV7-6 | CASSFAGGSDTQYF | TGTGCCAGCAGCTTTGCGGGGGGATCAGATACGCAGTATTTT
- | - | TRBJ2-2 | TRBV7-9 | CASSLPDIGDTGELFF | TGTGCCAGCAGCTTACCCGACATAGGTGACACCGGGGAGCTGTTTTTT
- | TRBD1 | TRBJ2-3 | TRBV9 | CASTGQGNNADTQYF | TGTGCCAGCACCGGACAGGGGAATAATGCAGATACGCAGTATTTT
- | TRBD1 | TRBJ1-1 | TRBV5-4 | CASSFGQVEAFF | TGTGCCAGCAGCTTTGGACAGGTTGAAGCTTTCTTT
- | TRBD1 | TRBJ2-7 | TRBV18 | CASSVGQAGRDEQYF | TGTGCCAGCTCCGTGGGACAGGCGGGAAGAGACGAGCAGTACTTC
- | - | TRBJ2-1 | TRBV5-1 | CASLKDIQTLGNEQFF | TGCGCCAGTTTAAAGGACATCCAGACCCTGGGCAATGAGCAGTTCTTC
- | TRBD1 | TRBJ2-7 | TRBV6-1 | CASSDLTGTGGSEQYF | TGTGCCAGCAGTGACCTAACTGGGACAGGGGGTAGCGAGCAGTACTTC
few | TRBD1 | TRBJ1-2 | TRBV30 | CAWGGTGNGYTF | TGTGCCTGGGGAGGGACAGGGAATGGCTACACCTTC
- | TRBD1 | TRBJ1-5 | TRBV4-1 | CASSQSGQGRFSNQPQHF | TGCGCCAGCAGCCAATCGGGACAGGGACGTTTTAGCAATCAGCCCCAGCATTTT
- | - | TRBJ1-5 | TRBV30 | CAWSGGGRYQPQHF | TGTGCCTGGAGTGGCGGGGGGCGCTATCAGCCCCAGCATTTT
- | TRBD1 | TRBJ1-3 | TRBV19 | CASSVGQGLPGNTIYF | TGTGCCAGTAGTGTTGGACAGGGACTCCCTGGAAACACCATATATTTT
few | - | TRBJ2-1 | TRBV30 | CAWSVSGIAEQFF | TGTGCCTGGAGTGTATCCGGGATAGCGGAGCAGTTCTTC